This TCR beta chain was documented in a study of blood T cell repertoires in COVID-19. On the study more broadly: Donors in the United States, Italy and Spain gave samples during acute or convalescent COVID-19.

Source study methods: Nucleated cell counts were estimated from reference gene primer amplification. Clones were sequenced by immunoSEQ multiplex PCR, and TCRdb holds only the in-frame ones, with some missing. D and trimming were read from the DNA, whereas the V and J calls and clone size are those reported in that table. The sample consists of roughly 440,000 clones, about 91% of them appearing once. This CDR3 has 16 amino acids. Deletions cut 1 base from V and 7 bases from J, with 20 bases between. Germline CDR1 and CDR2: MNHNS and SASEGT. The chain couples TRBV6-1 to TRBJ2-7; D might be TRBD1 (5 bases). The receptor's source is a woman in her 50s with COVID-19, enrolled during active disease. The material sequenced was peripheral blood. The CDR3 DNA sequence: TGTGCCAGCAGTGAAGAGTGGCAGGGAAGACCGAAAGAGCAGTACTTC. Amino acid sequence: CASSEEWQGRPKEQYF.